This TCR beta chain was sequenced during a study of identical twins. Overall study findings and caveats: Abundant cord blood beta clonotypes carried fewer insertions; memory repertoires showed none. Weaker excess sharing between twins was seen in beta out-of-frame sequences.

In this sample, this clonotype turned up many times. Its specificity is not known. TCRdb re-analysed the 5' RACE reads in MiXCR, keeping a single row per CDR3 protein. Among 450,000 or so distinct CDR3 sequences listed, approximately 17% were seen once. V was pared by 5 bases and J by 13 bases, with 18 bases of the junction left unmatched. This CDR3 comprises 17 residues. The receptor was isolated from a man aged 45 to 65 in good health. Material: naive T cells sorted from blood. The genes are TRBV12-3 or TRBV12-4 and TRBJ2-2; 11 bases are shared with TRBD1. The DNA of the CDR3 is TGTGCCAGCAGTCAAAGGACAGGGGGCATCCGCCGGGAATCGCTGTTTTTT. Its protein product is CASSQRTGGIRRESLFF.